This entry lists 5 T cell receptor beta chains sequenced from one sample in a study of blood T cell repertoires in COVID-19 (dated by TCRdb to 2020 to 2021). The library was prepared using the immunoSEQ multiplex PCR assay. Imported from immuneACCESS, the table was reduced by TCRdb to in-frame sequences with V and J called. These copies leave out some clones; in studies compared against another copy, an unresolved V gene accounts for under half, and the cause of the remainder is not known. For this sample there are around 140,000 clones; 75% to 90% appear just once. The top ten hold roughly 3.6% of the sample. Sequences were obtained from peripheral blood. These receptors were collected from a man aged 65 to 85 who had recovered from COVID-19.

The rearrangement links TRBV6-6 to TRBJ1-2; unclear D gene. The CDR3 sequence is 15 residues long. Germline lookup yields CDR1 MNHNY and CDR2 SVGAGI (reference sequence). With 0 bases removed from V and 3 bases from J, the gap between germline ends came to 11 bases. CDR3 in DNA: TGTGCCAGCAGTTACTCACAGATTGCTCACTATGGCTACACCTTC. It yields the protein CASSYSQIAHYGYTF.

This chain joins TRBV4-1 and TRBJ2-6; possibly TRBD1 for D (6 bases). The CDR3 has 18 residues. V lost 2 bases, J lost 5 bases, and 19 bases lay in between. The germline gives CDR1 MGHRA, CDR2 YSYEKL. The CDR3 spells CASSQQGQGGPWANVLTF. As DNA, the CDR3 is TGCGCCAGCAGCCAACAGGGGCAAGGTGGCCCCTGGGCCAACGTCCTGACTTTC.

The chain has TRBV29-1 and TRBJ2-7; 7 bases agree with TRBD2. This CDR3 has 13 amino acids. CDR1 and CDR2 (germline): SQVTM, ANQGSEA. V lost 5 bases to trimming and J lost 0 bases; unmatched junction nucleotides: 4. This CDR3 reads CSVLAGDSYEQYF. Here the CDR3 DNA reads TGCAGCGTTTTAGCGGGTGACTCCTACGAGCAGTACTTC.

This chain uses TRBV30 with TRBJ2-2; D is unclear. CDR1 and CDR2 from the germline V gene are GTSNPN and SVGIG (reference sequence). The CDR3 runs 13 residues. V lost 6 bases, J lost 1 base, and 9 bases lay in between. The CDR3 loop reads CACPRKNTGELFF. The CDR3 region has the DNA TGTGCCTGTCCCCGTAAGAACACCGGGGAGCTGTTTTTT.

The genes are TRBV15 and TRBJ2-1; TRBD1 matches at 11 bases. V dropped 3 bases and J dropped 3; count of bases not matched to a gene: 1. Germline V gene sequence: CDR1 LNHNV, CDR2 YYDKDF (reference sequence). This CDR3 is built from 15 residues. Here the CDR3 reads CATSRDRGRYNEQFF. The CDR3 coding sequence is TGTGCCACCAGCAGGGACAGGGGGCGCTACAATGAGCAGTTCTTC.